The entry below describes one TCR beta chain. Antigen: not known. V lost 4 bases and J lost 6; bases outside the gene matches: 10. CDR1 is MNHEY and CDR2 is SVGAGI in the germline V gene. The CDR3 contains 16 residues. Amplification used 60 Vbeta primers and 13 Jbeta primers. Assay: immunoSEQ multiplex PCR; the TCRdb copy retains only in-frame clones and omits some. Of 65,000 to 70,000 clones listed, 85% to 90% are singletons. The sample comes from a study of cytomegalovirus exposure and HLA in healthy donors. Study-level points and caveats: A later analysis reportedly found fewer N-insertions in an Asian-associated ancestry cluster than the roughly 670-donor mean. Later analysis revealed greater clonal expansion in HLA-associated TCR beta chains than in equally common others.

The clonotype was recovered from a woman in her twenties or thirties in good health and CMV-seropositive. V gene TRBV6-5 combines with J gene TRBJ2-1; 9 bases fit TRBD2. Sequencing was done on a sample of PBMCs. CDR3 protein: CASSSYSGSSGNEQFF. CDR3 DNA sequence: TGTGCCAGCAGTTCTTATAGCGGGAGTAGTGGCAATGAGCAGTTCTTC.